The 13 T cell receptor beta chains presented below share a single source sample, sequenced in a study of cytomegalovirus exposure and HLA in healthy donors (dated by TCRdb to the late 2010s). The library relied on the immunoSEQ multiplex PCR assay. For the multiplex PCR, a mixture combining 60 forward primers for TCR Vbeta segments and 13 reverse primers for TCR Jbeta segments was used. In its TCRdb copy, this immuneACCESS table keeps in-frame sequences only and misses some clones. Where compared with another copy, unresolved V genes explain less than half of these, and the others have no known cause. The sample data list about 80,000 clones, and around 79% of these were observed just once. The top ten clonotypes cover less than 25% of the sample. Sequencing was done on a sample of PBMCs. All receptors derive from a woman between 35 and 50 years old in good health and CMV-seropositive.

The chain combines TRBV28 with TRBJ2-2; D remains ambiguous. Germline CDR1 reads MDHEN; CDR2 reads SYDVKM. This CDR3 contains 12 residues. The germline V and J ends were trimmed by 9 bases and 6 bases, with 11 bases remaining between them. The CDR3 loop is CASYGLAGELFF. CDR3 nucleotides: TGTGCCAGTTACGGGTTGGCCGGGGAGCTGTTTTTT.

The chain has TRBV10-3 and TRBJ1-1, with 7 bases aligning to TRBD1. Germline V lookup: CDR1 ENHRY, CDR2 SYGVKD. The CDR3 spans 13 residues. V gave up 10 bases and J gave up 4 bases; unmatched junction bases: 9. DNA of the CDR3: TGTGCCAAGCGACAGGGTACGGGCACTGAAGCTTTCTTT. Translated: CAKRQGTGTEAFF.

The rearrangement joins TRBV6-1 to TRBJ1-5; unclear D gene. Germline assignment: CDR1 MNHNS and CDR2 SASEGT. The CDR3 is 15 residues long. The V and J ends lost 0 bases and 7 bases respectively, with 13 bases between them. The CDR3 protein is CASSEALGREQPQHF. Written as DNA, the CDR3 is TGTGCCAGCAGTGAAGCGCTGGGGAGGGAACAGCCCCAGCATTTT.

The genes are TRBV2 and TRBJ1-2, with D possibly TRBD1 on 6 matching bases. CDR1 is SNHLY and CDR2 is FYNNEI in the germline V gene. This CDR3 contains 14 residues. The V end was cut by 6 bases, the J end by 8 bases, with 19 bases between. The CDR3 loop is CASRPPGQQRGYTF. CDR3 DNA: TGTGCCAGCAGACCTCCGGGACAACAAAGGGGCTACACCTTC.

This chain links TRBV5-1 with TRBJ1-4; 9 nucleotides agree with TRBD1. V shed 0 bases and J 13 bases; nucleotides not matched to a gene: 7. Germline V gene lookup returns CDR1 SGHRS and CDR2 YFSETQ. This CDR3 has 14 residues. The CDR3 loop is CASSLEQGAKRLFF. The CDR3 nucleotides are TGCGCCAGCAGCTTGGAACAGGGGGCGAAGAGACTGTTTTTT.

This clone was counted once. The junction shows a germline mismatch at one end, possibly a read error. This chain connects TRBV29-1 to TRBJ1-1; D call uncertain. This CDR3 is 8 amino acids long. Looked up from germline, CDR1 is SQVTM and CDR2 is ANQGSEA. The CDR3, as DNA: TGCAGCGTTGATTACGCAGATTTT. Protein sequence: CSVDYADF.

This chain uses TRBV30 with TRBJ2-5; D is uncertain. The CDR3 covers 11 residues. The V end was cut by 4 bases, the J end by 0 bases, with 3 bases between. The germline CDR1 and CDR2 sequences are GTSNPN and SVGIG (reference sequence). The CDR3 nucleotides read TGTGCCTGGACAGACCAAGAGACCCAGTACTTC. Translating gives CAWTDQETQYF.

This rearrangement joins TRBV7-6 to TRBJ1-5, with D maybe TRBD1 (5 bases). The CDR3 spans 15 residues. V was cut by 1 base and J by 4 bases, with 11 bases left in between. Germline assignment: CDR1 SGHVS and CDR2 FNYEAQ. CDR3 DNA sequence: TGTGCCAGCAGCTTAGAGCAGGGTATGAATCAGCCCCAGCATTTT. Translating gives CASSLEQGMNQPQHF.

This sequence joins TRBV30 and TRBJ1-3; possibly TRBD1 for D (5 bases). Deletions cut 3 bases from V and 0 bases from J, with 21 bases between. CDR1 and CDR2 (germline): GTSNPN, SVGIG (reference sequence). This CDR3 is 18 amino acids long. Here the CDR3 reads CAWRDRYGGGLSGNTIYF. In nucleotides, the CDR3 is TGTGCCTGGAGGGACCGGTATGGGGGGGGTCTCTCTGGAAACACCATATATTTT. Full variable domain (remainder filled in from reference TRBV30 and TRBJ1-3): SQTIHQWPATLVQPVGSPLSLECTVEGTSNPNLYWYRQAAGRGLQLLFYSVGIGQISSEVPQNLSASRPQDRQFILSSKKLLLSDSGFYLCAWRDRYGGGLSGNTIYFGEGSWLTVV.

This sequence joins TRBV2 and TRBJ1-2, with D possibly being TRBD1 (6 bases). Trimming cost V 2 bases and J 3 bases, with 16 bases left between them. The CDR3 spans 16 residues. CDR1 is SNHLY and CDR2 is FYNNEI in the germline V gene. CDR3 residues: CASSERTVGYDYGYTF. In DNA form, the CDR3 reads TGTGCCAGCAGTGAACGGACAGTCGGTTACGACTATGGCTACACCTTC.

The rearrangement links TRBV13 to TRBJ2-5; D may be TRBD2 (6 bases). Germline CDR1 and CDR2: PRHDT and FYEKMQ (reference sequence). V was pared by 2 bases and J by 7 bases, with 8 bases between. This CDR3 spans 12 amino acids. CDR3: CASSLFSGTQYF. The CDR3 DNA is TGTGCCAGCAGCTTATTTAGCGGGACCCAGTACTTC.

This clone has only a few counts. The chain joins TRBV30 to TRBJ1-1; TRBD1 might be the D (6 bases). The germline V and J ends were trimmed by 3 bases and 4 bases, with 18 bases remaining between them. This CDR3 is 15 amino acids long. Germline V gene sequence: CDR1 GTSNPN, CDR2 SVGIG (reference sequence). The CDR3 region is CAWRRITGSVTEAFF. CDR3 DNA: TGTGCCTGGAGGAGGATAACAGGGTCGGTCACTGAAGCTTTCTTT.

This sequence joins TRBV5-1 and TRBJ1-4; 9 positions agree with TRBD1. Germline CDR1 and CDR2: SGHRS and YFSETQ. V shed 4 bases, J shed 8 bases, and the junction held 9 bases outside the gene matches. The CDR3 has 15 amino acids. CDR3 in amino acids: CASSLSGQGGEKLFF. The CDR3 DNA reads as TGCGCCAGCAGCCTATCGGGACAGGGTGGGGAAAAACTGTTTTTT.